This T cell receptor beta chain originates from a study of cytomegalovirus exposure and HLA in healthy donors. Overall study results and limits: According to reports, the classifier identified cytomegalovirus status with high specificity and sensitivity. When analyzed later, the rates of TCR association showed variation by HLA locus, with DRB1 the most and HLA-C the fewest. Within the data, a cluster of highly shared sequence variants was likely a sequencing artifact. Links to common viral pathogens appeared, in a later analysis, for several of the most significant clusters.

The sample holds a few counts of this clone. Antigen unknown. The germline V gene has CDR1 SGDLS and CDR2 YYNGEE. This CDR3 has 15 residues. V lost 0 bases, J lost 2 bases, and 12 bases lay in between. Use of 60 Vbeta and 13 Jbeta primers characterized the PCR. Clones were read by immunoSEQ multiplex PCR, and TCRdb kept only the in-frame ones, dropping some. The sample records approximately 150,000 clones, around 80% being singletons. The material sequenced was PBMCs. The sequence was obtained from a man between 35 and 55 years old in good health and CMV-seronegative. The chain joins TRBV9 to TRBJ2-7; D gene ambiguous. The CDR3 is CASSVDGQATYEQYF. The CDR3 DNA sequence: TGTGCCAGCAGCGTAGATGGGCAGGCCACCTACGAGCAGTACTTC.